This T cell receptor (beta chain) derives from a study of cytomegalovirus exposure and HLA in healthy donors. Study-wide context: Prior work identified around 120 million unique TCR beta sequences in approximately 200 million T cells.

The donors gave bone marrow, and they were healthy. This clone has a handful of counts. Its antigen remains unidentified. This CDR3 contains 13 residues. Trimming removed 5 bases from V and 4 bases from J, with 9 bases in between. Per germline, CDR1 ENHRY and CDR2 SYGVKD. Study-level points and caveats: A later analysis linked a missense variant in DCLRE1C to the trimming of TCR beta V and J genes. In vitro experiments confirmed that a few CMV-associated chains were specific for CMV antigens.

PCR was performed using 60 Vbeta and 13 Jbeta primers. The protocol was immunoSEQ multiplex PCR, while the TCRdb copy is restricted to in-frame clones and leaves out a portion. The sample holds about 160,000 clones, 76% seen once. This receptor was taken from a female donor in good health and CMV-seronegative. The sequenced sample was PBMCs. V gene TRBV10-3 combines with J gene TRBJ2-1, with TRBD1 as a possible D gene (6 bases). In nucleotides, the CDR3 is TGTGCCATCAGTCAAGGACAGTACAATGAGCAGTTCTTC. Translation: CAISQGQYNEQFF.